The source of this T cell receptor (beta chain) is a study of cytomegalovirus exposure and HLA in healthy donors (dated by TCRdb to 2016 to 2017). Study-wide context: An earlier analysis of about 530 of the donors reported about 280 Gb of sequence data and 95 million to 130 million unique TCR beta sequences obtained from around 190 million T cells. An early release covering roughly 600 HLA-typed donors comprised approximately 290 gigabases of sequencing data and around 80 million unique TCR sequences. Among the approximately 400 genotyped donors, around 81% belonged to the genetic ancestry cluster associated with self-reported Caucasian donors. The aim of the study was to test whether cataloging public T cell receptors could identify signatures of past pathogen exposure. The study profiled the T cell repertoires of more than 500 subjects by immunosequencing and related them to cytomegalovirus serostatus. A separate validation cohort of more than 100 different subjects was used in addition to the roughly 670-subject first cohort. High-throughput TCR immunosequencing, statistical association of individual TCRs with disease status, and machine learning were combined to predict cytomegalovirus infection status. A later analysis re-analyzed previously published TCR beta repertoires from 666 donors and added high-resolution HLA genotyping to study TCR occurrence patterns. In the later analysis, no new phenotypic data were used to find candidate immune exposures; instead, reliance was placed on TCR beta sequences and their occurrence across donors. To decide whether each TCR beta V gene segment behaved as functional or pseudogenic, an earlier analysis of approximately 620 of the donors relied on high-throughput TCR beta sequencing. Donor age, sex, ethnicity and CMV serostatus were compiled together with the repertoire data. A later genetic analysis used genome-wide SNP genotypes for about 65% of the roughly 700 donors, treating that subset as a discovery cohort. Every discovery cohort repertoire had been produced on one sequencing platform. HLA typing covered class I and class II loci at four-digit resolution. Typing coverage varied by locus: roughly 629-630 donors for A, B, C, DRB1 and DQB1; roughly 560 for DQA1; 606 for DPA1; under 490 for DPB1. A handful of DR-DQ haplotypes were handled as single units for association and clustering because linkage in the cohort was strong. Across approximately 400 genotyped donors of the cohort, an average of about 240,000 unique TCR beta nucleotide sequences per donor were sequenced, and approximately 17% of those sequences were non-productive.

The cohort comprised hundreds of healthy bone marrow donors. Cohort members were all nominally healthy when sampled, although unrecorded immune exposures were likely present. The donor was CMV seronegative and was included in the group of 352 seronegative cohort members. A peripheral blood sample was collected from each donor, and TCR beta sequencing was performed on peripheral blood mononuclear cells. Genomic DNA was extracted from the blood cell samples with the Qiagen DNeasy Blood Extraction Kit. From cysteine to phenylalanine, the CDR3 is 16 amino acids long. Only CDR3 DNA is held: 48 bases, read in frame from base 1. The germline V gene (reference sequence) yields GTSNPN for CDR1 and SVGIG for CDR2. Summary of the overall study and its limitations: In a later analysis, around 17,000 TCR beta sequences were associated with specific HLA alleles at a false discovery rate of 0.05. About 17 rarely observed V segments, including chromosome 9 orphons, were excluded from the earlier analysis of some 590 of the donors because counts were too low. Correlated functional status among segregating V segments might reflect linkage disequilibrium, but an unknown experimental factor could not be ruled out. A further reported finding was that TCR beta sequences accurately predicted the HLA-A and HLA-B alleles for most subjects in the first cohort. Sequencing depth was assumed to be roughly uniform across donors in the presence/absence analyses, though that assumption may not hold. A group of highly shared sequence variants was considered likely to be a technical artifact of the sequencing pipeline. In vitro tests confirmed that a few of the cytomegalovirus-associated TCR beta chains recognize cytomegalovirus antigens. Compared with the roughly 700-donor mean, donors in an Asian-associated ancestry cluster had fewer N-insertions in productive TCRs, according to a later genetic analysis. In a later analysis, most CMV-associated TCR beta chains were found to appear HLA-restricted, with HLA associations seemingly driven largely by CMV exposure. According to a later analysis, parvovirus B19, influenza, CMV and Epstein-Barr virus appeared linked to several top co-occurrence clusters. The classifier was reported to diagnose cytomegalovirus status with high specificity and sensitivity in both the original and validation cohorts. Because some donors lacked HLA typing at each locus, the association tests relied only on the typed subset. In a later analysis, TCR association rates were found to vary across HLA loci, with the most associated TCRs seen for DRB1 alleles and the fewest for HLA-C alleles. The authors suggested that the approach could potentially be extended to other disease states and immunological phenotypes. While some public TCRs were present in many individuals, most TCR sequences turned up only very rarely across donors. Immune exposure information for the cohort was limited to CMV serostatus. In an earlier analysis of about 600 of the donors, most TCR beta V segments appeared in productive rearrangements about 87% or about 30% of the time, broadly matching IMGT annotations. The cohort was sequenced for TCR beta chains only, and without alpha or paired-chain data the features that could be detected were limited. Because the 87-base-pair reads could not distinguish some IMGT-functional V segments, including TRBV6-2 and TRBV6-3, those segments were excluded. When HLA alleles, especially DR and DQ, strongly co-occurred, attributing TCR associations to individual alleles was difficult. A later analysis found that HLA-associated TCR beta chains were more clonally expanded and had lower generation probabilities than equally common non-associated chains. The study gave a list of some 150 TCR beta chains associated with cytomegalovirus. V-gene and J-gene trimming of TCR beta chains was associated with a missense DCLRE1C variant in a later genetic analysis, and the association was replicated in an independent cohort.

The library relied on the immunoSEQ multiplex PCR assay. The multiplex PCR relied on a mix of 60 forward primers for TCR Vbeta segments and 13 reverse primers for TCR Jbeta segments. A multiplex PCR assay on genomic DNA amplified the CDR3 region of rearranged TCR beta genes. The amplified TCR beta libraries were sequenced on the Illumina HiSeq System as 87-base-pair reads. Per the authors' processing: A later analysis counted about 76 million unique TCR beta chains across the approximately 700 repertoires, and some 11 million of these chains were shared by at least two donors. Raw reads were error-corrected and collapsed into unique sequences with a nearest-neighbor algorithm that merged closely related sequences to remove PCR and sequencing errors. CDR3 sequences were aligned to IMGT reference sequences to assign V, D and J gene segments. Each retained sequence needed at least a six-nucleotide match to both a V gene segment and a J gene segment. Rearrangements were called productive when the CDR3 lacked stop codons and stayed in frame with V and J; all others were non-productive. CDR3 was defined by IMGT convention, running from the second conserved V-encoded cysteine to the conserved J-encoded phenylalanine. The earlier analysis of about 610 of the donors excluded any sequence lacking an unambiguous match to a single V gene segment. An earlier analysis of 587 of the donors classified V segments as functional when productive rearrangements were above 56.7% and as segregating when the standard deviation between donors was above 5%. To diagnose cytomegalovirus status from the catalog of TCR beta chain sequences, a statistical classification framework was built. In a later analysis, V and J genes were assigned by comparing TCR nucleotide sequences against IMGT/GENE-DB human TR gene sequences. The TCRdist pipeline was used in a later analysis to assign CDR3 sequences and most-parsimonious VDJ recombination scenarios. In a later analysis, each TCR beta chain was defined by its CDR3 amino acid sequence together with its V-gene family, and reads lacking a unique V-gene family were excluded. As a way to deal with suspected cross-contamination and a sequencing artifact, a later analysis dropped more than 500 nucleotide sequences that were highly shared and had low generation probability. A later analysis calculated a clonal expansion index for each public chain from normalized within-repertoire ranks of inferred template counts. A later analysis computed generation probabilities with a VDJ recombination model fitted to out-of-frame rearrangements, and checked the results against IGoR. In a later analysis, hypergeometric tests were used to score TCR-TCR, TCR-HLA and TCR-CMV co-occurrence, with a repertoire-size bias correction applied to TCR pairs. To estimate false discovery rates, a later analysis permuted the HLA or CMV assignments 20 times. A later analysis grouped co-occurring TCRs with DBSCAN, adding TCRdist sequence similarity when clustering within HLA-allele-positive subsets. Repertoires with fewer than 30,000 or more than 120,000 public chains, plus five repertoires with anomalous nucleotide sharing, were excluded from co-occurrence clustering. TCRdb obtained this table from immuneACCESS and retained in-frame rearrangements with V and J assigned. These tables miss some clones; where compared with another copy, unresolved V genes account for less than half of the shortfall, and the remainder is unexplained. V, J and clone size derive from that table, while D and trimming were established from the DNA sequence. This sample has about 160,000 clones in its table, and 80% of those were observed once. The ten largest make up roughly 1.3% of the sample.

Turning to this clone: Its antigen target is currently unknown. Base qualities are not provided; no much larger clone lies one nucleotide away.

The sample taken for sequencing was PBMCs. In this chain, TRBV30 is recombined with TRBJ2-5; the D region possibly corresponds to TRBD2 (5 bases align). The J call could be wrong; TRBJ2-7 is a better fit for the DNA end. The sequence was collected from a man under 40 in good health and CMV-seronegative. The encoded CDR3 is CAWSVPRGAAHYEQYF. The DNA reads as follows: TGTGCCTGGAGTGTACCCCGTGGAGCGGCTCACTACGAGCAGTACTTC.